This TCR beta chain emerged from a study of T cell repertoires in cytomegalovirus infection. Of note for this clonotype: Antigen unknown.

Germline V gene data show CDR1 as ENHRY and CDR2 as SYGVKD. Deletions cut 2 bases from V and 7 bases from J, with 14 bases between. The CDR3 has 14 amino acids. TCRdb reprocessed the reads with MiXCR, giving one entry per CDR3 protein. The sample comprises about 740,000 distinct CDR3 sequences, approximately 34% of which are singletons, and under 3% rests with the top ten. The study, taken as a whole, reports: Dominant in the ex vivo response were TCR beta clonotypes restricted by HLA-C and specific for CMV.

The TCR sequence derives from a human donor in good health (CMV status not recorded). Some clones in this sample may be carry-over from other donors' samples. Sequenced material: PBMCs. The chain has TRBV10-3 and TRBJ1-1, with D maybe TRBD1 (6 bases). DNA for the CDR3: TGTGCCATCAGTGAGGGGACACAAAGGTATGAAGCTTTCTTT. As protein: CAISEGTQRYEAFF.